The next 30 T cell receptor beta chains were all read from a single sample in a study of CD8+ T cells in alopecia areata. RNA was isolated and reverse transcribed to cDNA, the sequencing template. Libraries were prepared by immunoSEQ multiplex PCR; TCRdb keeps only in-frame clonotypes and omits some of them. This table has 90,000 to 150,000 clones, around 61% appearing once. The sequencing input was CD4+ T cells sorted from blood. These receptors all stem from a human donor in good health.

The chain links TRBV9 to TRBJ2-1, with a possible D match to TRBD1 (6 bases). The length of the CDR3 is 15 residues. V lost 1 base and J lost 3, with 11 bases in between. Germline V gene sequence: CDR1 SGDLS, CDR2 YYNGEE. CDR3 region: CASSVTGRNYNEQFF. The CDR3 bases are TGTGCCAGCAGCGTAACAGGGCGGAACTACAATGAGCAGTTCTTC.

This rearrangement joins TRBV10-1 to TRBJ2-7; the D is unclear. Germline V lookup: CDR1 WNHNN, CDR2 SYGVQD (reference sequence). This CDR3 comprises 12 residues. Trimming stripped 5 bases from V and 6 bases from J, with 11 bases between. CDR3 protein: CASSSPNSEQYF. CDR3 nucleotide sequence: TGCGCCAGCAGTTCTCCCAACTCCGAGCAGTACTTC.

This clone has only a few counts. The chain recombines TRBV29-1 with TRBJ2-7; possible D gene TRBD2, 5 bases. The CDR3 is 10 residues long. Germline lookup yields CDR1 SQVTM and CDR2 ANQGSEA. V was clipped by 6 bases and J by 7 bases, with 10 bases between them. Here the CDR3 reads CSVSSGEQYF. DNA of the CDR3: TGCAGCGTCTCCTCGGGGGAGCAGTACTTC.

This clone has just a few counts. CDR3 DNA: TGTGCCAGCAGCCATCTCCGGAGGAACACTGAAGCTTTCTTT. Encoded protein: CASSHLRRNTEAFF. The V gene is TRBV7-9, the J gene TRBJ1-1; D unresolved. Germline assignment: CDR1 SEHNR and CDR2 FQNEAQ (reference sequence). V was clipped by 5 bases and J by 1 base, with 11 bases between them. This CDR3 spans 14 amino acids.

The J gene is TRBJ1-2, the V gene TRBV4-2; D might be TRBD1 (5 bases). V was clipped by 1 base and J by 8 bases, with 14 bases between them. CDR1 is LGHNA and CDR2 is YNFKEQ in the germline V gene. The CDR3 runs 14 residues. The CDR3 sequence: CASSQGQGERGYTF. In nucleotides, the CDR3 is TGTGCCAGCAGCCAAGGCCAGGGCGAAAGGGGCTACACCTTC.

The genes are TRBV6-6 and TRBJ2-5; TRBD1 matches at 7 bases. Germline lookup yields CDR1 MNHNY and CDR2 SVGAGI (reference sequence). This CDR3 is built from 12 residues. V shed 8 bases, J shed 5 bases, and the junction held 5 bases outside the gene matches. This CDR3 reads CASDRVGETQYF. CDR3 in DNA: TGTGCCAGCGACAGGGTTGGTGAGACCCAGTACTTC.

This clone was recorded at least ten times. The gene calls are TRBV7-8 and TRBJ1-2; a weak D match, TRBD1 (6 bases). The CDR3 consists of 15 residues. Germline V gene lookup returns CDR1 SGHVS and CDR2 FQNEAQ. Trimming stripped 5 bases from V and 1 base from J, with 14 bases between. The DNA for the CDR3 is TGTGCCAGCAGCCTCCGGAGGACAGATAACTATGGCTACACCTTC. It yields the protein CASSLRRTDNYGYTF.

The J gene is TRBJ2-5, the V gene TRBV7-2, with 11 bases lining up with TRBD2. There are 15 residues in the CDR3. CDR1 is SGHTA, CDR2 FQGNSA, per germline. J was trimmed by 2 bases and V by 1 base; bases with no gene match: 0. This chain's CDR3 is CASSLVAGGQETQYF. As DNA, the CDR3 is TGTGCCAGCAGCTTAGTAGCGGGGGGGCAAGAGACCCAGTACTTC.

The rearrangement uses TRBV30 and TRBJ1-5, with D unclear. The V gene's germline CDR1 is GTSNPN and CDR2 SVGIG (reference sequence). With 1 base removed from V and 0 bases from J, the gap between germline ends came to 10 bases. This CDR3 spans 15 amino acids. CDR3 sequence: CAWSDWQNSNQPQHF. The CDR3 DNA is TGTGCCTGGAGTGACTGGCAAAATAGCAATCAGCCCCAGCATTTT.

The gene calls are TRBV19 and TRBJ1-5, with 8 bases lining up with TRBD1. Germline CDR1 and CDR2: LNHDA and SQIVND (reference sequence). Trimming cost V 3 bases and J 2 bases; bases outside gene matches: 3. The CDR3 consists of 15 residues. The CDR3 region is CASSMDRVGNQPQHF. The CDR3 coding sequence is TGTGCCAGTAGTATGGACAGGGTCGGCAATCAGCCCCAGCATTTT.

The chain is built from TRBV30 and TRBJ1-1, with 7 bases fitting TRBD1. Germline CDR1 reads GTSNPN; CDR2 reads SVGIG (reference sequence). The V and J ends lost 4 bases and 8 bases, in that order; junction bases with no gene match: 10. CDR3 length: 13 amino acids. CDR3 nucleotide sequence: TGTGCCTGGACCGGCGTGGGACAGTTAGAAGCTTTCTTT. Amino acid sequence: CAWTGVGQLEAFF.

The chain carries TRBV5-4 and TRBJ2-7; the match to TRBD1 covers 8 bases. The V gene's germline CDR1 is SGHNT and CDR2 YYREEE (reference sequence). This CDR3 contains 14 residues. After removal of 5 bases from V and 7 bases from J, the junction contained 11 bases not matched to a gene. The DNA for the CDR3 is TGTGCCAGCAGACAGGACAGGGCGGCGGGTGAGCAGTACTTC. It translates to CASRQDRAAGEQYF.

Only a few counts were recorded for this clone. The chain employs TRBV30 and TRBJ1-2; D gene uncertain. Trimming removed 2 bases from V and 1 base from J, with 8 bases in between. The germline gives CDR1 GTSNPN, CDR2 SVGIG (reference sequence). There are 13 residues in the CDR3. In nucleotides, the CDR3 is TGTGCCTGGAGTCGGCAGCGTAACTATGGCTACACCTTC. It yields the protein CAWSRQRNYGYTF.

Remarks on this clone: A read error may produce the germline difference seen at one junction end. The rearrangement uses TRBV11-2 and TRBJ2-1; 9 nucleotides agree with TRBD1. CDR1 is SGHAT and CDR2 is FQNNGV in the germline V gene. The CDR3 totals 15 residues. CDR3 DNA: TGTGCCAGCAGCCTAGACAGGGGGAATCACAATGAGCAGTTCTTC. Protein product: CASSLDRGNHNEQFF.

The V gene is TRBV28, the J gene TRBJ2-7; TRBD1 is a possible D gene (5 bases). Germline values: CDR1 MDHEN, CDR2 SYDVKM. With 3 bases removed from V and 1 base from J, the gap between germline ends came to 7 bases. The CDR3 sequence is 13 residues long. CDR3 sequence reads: CASSLPGSYEQYF. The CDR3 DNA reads TGTGCCAGCAGTTTGCCAGGGTCCTACGAGCAGTACTTC.

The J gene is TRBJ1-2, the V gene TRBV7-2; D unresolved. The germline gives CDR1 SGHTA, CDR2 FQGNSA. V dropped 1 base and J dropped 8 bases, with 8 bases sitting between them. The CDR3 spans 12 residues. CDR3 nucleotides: TGTGCCAGCAGCTTAGTGGCGGGCGGCTACACCTTC. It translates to CASSLVAGGYTF.

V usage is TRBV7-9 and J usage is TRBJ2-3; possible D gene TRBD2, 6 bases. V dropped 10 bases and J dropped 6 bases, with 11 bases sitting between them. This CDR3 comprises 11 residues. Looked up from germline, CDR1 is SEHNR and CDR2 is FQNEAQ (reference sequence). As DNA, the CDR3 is TGTGCCACGGGGGAGCGTGATACGCAGTATTTT. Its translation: CATGERDTQYF.

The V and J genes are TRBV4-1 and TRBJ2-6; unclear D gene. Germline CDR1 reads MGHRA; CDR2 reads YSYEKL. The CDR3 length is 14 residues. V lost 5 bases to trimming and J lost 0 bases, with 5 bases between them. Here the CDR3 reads CASSGVSGANVLTF. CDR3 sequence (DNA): TGCGCCAGCAGCGGCGTCTCTGGGGCCAACGTCCTGACTTTC.

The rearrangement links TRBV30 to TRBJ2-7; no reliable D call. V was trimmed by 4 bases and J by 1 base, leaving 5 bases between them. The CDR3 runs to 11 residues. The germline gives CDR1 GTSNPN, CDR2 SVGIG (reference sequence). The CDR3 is CAWIGSYEQYF. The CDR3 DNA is TGTGCCTGGATCGGATCCTACGAGCAGTACTTC.

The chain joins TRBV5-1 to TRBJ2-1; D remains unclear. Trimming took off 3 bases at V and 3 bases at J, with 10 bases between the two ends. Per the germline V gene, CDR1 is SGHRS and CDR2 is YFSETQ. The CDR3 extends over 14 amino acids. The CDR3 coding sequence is TGCGCCAGCAGCTACATCCCCGGCTACAATGAGCAGTTCTTC. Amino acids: CASSYIPGYNEQFF. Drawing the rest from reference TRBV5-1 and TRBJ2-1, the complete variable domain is KAGVTQTPRYLIKTRGQQVTLSCSPISGHRSVSWYQQTPGQGLQFLFEYFSETQRNKGNFPGRFSGRQFSNSRSEMNVSTLELGDSALYLCASSYIPGYNEQFFGPGTRLTVL.

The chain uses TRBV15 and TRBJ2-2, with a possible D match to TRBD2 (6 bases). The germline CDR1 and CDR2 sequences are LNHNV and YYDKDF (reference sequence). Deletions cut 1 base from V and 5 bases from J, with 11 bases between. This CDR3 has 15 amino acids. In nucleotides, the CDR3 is TGTGCCACCAGCAGAGGAGGGGAGGTGACCGGGGAGCTGTTTTTT. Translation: CATSRGGEVTGELFF.

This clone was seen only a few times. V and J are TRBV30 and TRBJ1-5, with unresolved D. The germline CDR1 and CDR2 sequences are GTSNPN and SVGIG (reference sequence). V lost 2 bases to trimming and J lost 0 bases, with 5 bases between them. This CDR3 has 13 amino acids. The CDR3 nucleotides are TGTGCCTGGAGTTTTAATAGCAATCAGCCCCAGCATTTT. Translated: CAWSFNSNQPQHF.

The CDR3 spells CASSVGGFGSTAQYF. CDR3 sequence (DNA): TGTGCCAGCAGCGTCGGGGGGTTCGGTTCTACGGCCCAGTACTTC. The chain joins TRBV7-2 to TRBJ2-5; 7 bases are shared with TRBD2. The germline gives CDR1 SGHTA, CDR2 FQGNSA. The J segment lost 9 bases and the V segment lost 5 bases, leaving 15 bases of the junction unmatched. The CDR3 totals 15 residues.

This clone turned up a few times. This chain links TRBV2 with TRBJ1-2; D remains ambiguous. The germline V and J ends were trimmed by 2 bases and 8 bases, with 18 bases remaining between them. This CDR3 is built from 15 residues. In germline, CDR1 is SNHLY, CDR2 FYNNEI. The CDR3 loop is CASSESYSPEEGYTF. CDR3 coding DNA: TGTGCCAGCAGTGAATCCTACAGCCCTGAGGAGGGCTACACCTTC.

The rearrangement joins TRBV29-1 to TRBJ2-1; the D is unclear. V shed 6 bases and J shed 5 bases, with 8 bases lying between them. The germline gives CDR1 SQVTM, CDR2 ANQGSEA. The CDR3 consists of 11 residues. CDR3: CSVDQDNEQFF. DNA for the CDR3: TGCAGCGTAGACCAAGACAATGAGCAGTTCTTC.

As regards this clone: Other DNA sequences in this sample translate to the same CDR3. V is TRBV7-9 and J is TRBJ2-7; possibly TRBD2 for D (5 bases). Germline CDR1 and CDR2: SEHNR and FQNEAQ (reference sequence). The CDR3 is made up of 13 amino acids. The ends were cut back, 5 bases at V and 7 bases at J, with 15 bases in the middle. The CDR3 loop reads CASSPSRGHEQYF. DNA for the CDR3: TGTGCCAGCAGCCCTTCGAGAGGGCATGAGCAGTACTTC.

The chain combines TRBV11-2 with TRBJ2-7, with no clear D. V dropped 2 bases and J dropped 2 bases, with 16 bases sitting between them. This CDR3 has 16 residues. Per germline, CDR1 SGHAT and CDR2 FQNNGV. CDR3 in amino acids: CASSLLRSPWPYEQYF. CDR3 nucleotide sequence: TGTGCCAGCAGCTTACTACGGTCCCCCTGGCCCTACGAGCAGTACTTC.

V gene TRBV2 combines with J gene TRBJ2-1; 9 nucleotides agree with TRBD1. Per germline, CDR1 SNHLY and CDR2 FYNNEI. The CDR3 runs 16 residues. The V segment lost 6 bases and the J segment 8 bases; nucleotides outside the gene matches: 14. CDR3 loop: CASRALDRGRFDEQFF. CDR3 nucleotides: TGTGCCAGCAGGGCGCTCGACAGGGGGAGGTTCGATGAGCAGTTCTTC.

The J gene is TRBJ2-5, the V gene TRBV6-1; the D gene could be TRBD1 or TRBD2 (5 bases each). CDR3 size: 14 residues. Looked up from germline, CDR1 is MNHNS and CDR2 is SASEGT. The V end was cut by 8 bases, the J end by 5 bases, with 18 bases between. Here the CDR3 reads CASRRGPPSETQYF. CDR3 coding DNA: TGTGCCAGCCGTAGGGGACCACCAAGCGAGACCCAGTACTTC.

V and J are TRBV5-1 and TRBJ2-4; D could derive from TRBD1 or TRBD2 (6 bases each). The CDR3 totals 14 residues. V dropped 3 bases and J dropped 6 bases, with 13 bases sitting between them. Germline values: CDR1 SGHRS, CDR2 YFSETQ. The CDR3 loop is CASSYRDLGNIQYF. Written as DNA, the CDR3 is TGCGCCAGCAGCTACAGGGACTTAGGAAACATTCAGTACTTC.